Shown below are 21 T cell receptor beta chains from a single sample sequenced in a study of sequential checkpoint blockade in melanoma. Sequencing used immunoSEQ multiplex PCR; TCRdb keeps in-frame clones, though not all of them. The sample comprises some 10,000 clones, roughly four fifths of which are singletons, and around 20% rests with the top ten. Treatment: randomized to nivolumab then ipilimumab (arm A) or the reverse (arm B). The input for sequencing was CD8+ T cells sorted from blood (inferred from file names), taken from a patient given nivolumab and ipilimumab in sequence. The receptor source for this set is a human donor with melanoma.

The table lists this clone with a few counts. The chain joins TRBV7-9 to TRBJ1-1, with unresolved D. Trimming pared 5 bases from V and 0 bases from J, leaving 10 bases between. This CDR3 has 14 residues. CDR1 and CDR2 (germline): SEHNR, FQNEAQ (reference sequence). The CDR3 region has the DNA TGTGCCAGCAGCGGAGGACTGCTGAACACTGAAGCTTTCTTT. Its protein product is CASSGGLLNTEAFF.

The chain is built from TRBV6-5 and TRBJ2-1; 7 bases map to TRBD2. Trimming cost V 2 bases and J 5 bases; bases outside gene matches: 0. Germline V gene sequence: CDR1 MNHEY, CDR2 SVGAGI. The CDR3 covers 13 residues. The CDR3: CASSYGTNNEQFF. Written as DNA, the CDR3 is TGTGCCAGCAGTTACGGGACTAACAATGAGCAGTTCTTC.

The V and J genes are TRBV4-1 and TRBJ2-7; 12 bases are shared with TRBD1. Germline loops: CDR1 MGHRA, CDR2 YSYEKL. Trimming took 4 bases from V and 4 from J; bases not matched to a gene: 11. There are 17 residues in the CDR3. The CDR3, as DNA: TGCGCCAGCAGCCTATTCCCGGGACAGGGGGCTTCGTACGAGCAGTACTTC. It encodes CASSLFPGQGASYEQYF.

The CDR3 DNA follows: TGTGCCAGCAGTCCCAGGACTAGCGGGATACACGAGCAGTACTTC. Its protein is CASSPRTSGIHEQYF. V is TRBV28 and J is TRBJ2-7; TRBD2 matches at 12 bases. The length of the CDR3 is 15 residues. The ends lost 5 bases at V and 5 bases at J; junction bases unmatched: 7. Per the germline V gene, CDR1 is MDHEN and CDR2 is SYDVKM.

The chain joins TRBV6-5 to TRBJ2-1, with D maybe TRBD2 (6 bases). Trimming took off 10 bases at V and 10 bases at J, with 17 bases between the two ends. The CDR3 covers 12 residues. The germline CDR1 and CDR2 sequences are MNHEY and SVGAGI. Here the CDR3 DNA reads TGTGCCACTACCCGGGACTTCCGAGAGCAGTTCTTC. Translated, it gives CATTRDFREQFF.

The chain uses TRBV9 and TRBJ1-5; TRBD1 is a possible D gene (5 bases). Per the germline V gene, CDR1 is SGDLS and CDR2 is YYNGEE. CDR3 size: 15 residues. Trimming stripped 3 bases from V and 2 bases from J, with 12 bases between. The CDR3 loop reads CASSGGQGGNQPQHF. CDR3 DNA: TGTGCCAGCAGCGGTGGGCAGGGCGGCAATCAGCCCCAGCATTTT.

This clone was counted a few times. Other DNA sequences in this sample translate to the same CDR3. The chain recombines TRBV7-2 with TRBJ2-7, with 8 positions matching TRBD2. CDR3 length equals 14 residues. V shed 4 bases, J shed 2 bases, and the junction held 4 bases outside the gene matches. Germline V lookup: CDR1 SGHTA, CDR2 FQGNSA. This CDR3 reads CASSSPGGTYEQYF. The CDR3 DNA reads TGTGCCAGCAGCTCACCGGGGGGGACCTACGAGCAGTACTTC.

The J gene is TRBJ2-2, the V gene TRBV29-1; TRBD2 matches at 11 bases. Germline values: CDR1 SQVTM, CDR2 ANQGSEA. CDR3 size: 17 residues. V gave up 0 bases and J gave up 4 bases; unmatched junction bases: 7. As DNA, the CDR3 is TGCAGCGTTGAAGATCTACTAGCGGGAGATAGCACCGGGGAGCTGTTTTTT. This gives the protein CSVEDLLAGDSTGELFF.

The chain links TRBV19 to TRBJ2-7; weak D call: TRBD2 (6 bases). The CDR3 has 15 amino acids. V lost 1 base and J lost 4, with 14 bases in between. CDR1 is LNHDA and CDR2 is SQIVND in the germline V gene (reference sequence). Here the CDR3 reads CASSIGAGPEYEQYF. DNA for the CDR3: TGTGCCAGTAGTATAGGTGCGGGGCCTGAATACGAGCAGTACTTC.

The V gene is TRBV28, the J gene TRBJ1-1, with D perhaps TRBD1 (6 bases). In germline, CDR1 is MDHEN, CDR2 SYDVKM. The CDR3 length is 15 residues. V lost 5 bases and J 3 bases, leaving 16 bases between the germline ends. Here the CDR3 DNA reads TGTGCCAGCAGTCCTCCCGACGGACAGTACACTGAAGCTTTCTTT. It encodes CASSPPDGQYTEAFF.

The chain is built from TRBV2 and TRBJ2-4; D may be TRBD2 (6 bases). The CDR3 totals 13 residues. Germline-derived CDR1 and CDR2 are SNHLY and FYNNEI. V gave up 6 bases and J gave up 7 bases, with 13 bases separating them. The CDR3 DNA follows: TGTGCCAGCAGGGGGGGTGTTGGGAACATTCAGTACTTC. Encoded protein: CASRGGVGNIQYF.

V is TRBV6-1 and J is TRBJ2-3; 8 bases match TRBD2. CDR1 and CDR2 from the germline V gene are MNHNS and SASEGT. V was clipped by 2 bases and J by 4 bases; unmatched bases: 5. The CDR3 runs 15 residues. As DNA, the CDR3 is TGTGCCAGCAGTGAAAAAGGACTAGCCGCAGATACGCAGTATTTT. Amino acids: CASSEKGLAADTQYF.

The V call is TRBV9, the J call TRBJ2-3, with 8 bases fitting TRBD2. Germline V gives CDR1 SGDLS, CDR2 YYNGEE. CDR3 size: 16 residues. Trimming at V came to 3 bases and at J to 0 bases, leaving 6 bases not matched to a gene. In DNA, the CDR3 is TGTGCCAGCAGCGGAACTAGCGGTTCTAGCACAGATACGCAGTATTTT. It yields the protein CASSGTSGSSTDTQYF.

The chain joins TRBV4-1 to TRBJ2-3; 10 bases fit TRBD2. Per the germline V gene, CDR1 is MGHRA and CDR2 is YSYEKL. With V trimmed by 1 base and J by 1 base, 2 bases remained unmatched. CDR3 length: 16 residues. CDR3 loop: CASSQGLAGGTDTQYF. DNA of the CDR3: TGCGCCAGCAGCCAAGGGCTAGCGGGAGGCACAGATACGCAGTATTTT.

CDR3 nucleotides: TGTGCCAGCAGCCATCTGTCCGGGACAGGGTTCCCCCATGAGCAGTTCTTC. The encoded protein is CASSHLSGTGFPHEQFF. The V call is TRBV14, the J call TRBJ2-1, with TRBD1 matching over 9 bases. V dropped 3 bases and J dropped 8; count of bases not matched to a gene: 14. The CDR3 is 17 residues long. The V gene's germline CDR1 is SGHDN and CDR2 FVKESK. Full variable domain (outside the CDR3, taken from reference TRBV14 and TRBJ2-1): EAGVTQFPSHSVIEKGQTVTLRCDPISGHDNLYWYRRVMGKEIKFLLHFVKESKQDESGMPNNRFLAERTGGTYSTLKVQPAELEDSGVYFCASSHLSGTGFPHEQFFGPGTRLTVL.

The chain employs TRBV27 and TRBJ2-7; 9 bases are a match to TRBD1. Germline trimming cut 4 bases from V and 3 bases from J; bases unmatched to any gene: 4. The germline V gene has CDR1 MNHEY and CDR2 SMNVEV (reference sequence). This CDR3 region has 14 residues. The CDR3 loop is CASSSGQGFYEQYF. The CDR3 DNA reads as TGTGCCAGCAGTTCTGGACAGGGGTTCTACGAGCAGTACTTC.

The CDR3: CASGPADRGHQPQHF. The CDR3, as DNA: TGTGCTAGTGGTCCAGCGGACAGGGGGCATCAGCCCCAGCATTTT. The rearrangement joins TRBV12-5 to TRBJ1-5, with 11 nucleotides matching TRBD1. Germline V lookup: CDR1 LGHNT, CDR2 FRNRAP. This CDR3 has 15 residues. V shed 5 bases and J 5 bases; nucleotides not matched to a gene: 5. Complete variable domain (other parts from reference TRBV12-5 and TRBJ1-5): DARVTQTPRHKVTEMGQEVTMRCQPILGHNTVFWYRQTMMQGLELLAYFRNRAPLDDSGMPKDRFSAEMPDATLATLKIQPSEPRDSAVYFCASGPADRGHQPQHFGDGTRLSIL.

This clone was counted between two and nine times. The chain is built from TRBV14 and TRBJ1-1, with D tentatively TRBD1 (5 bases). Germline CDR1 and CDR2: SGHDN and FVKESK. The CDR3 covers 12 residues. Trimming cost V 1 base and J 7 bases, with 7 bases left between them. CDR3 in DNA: TGTGCCAGCAGCCAAGGGGGGGTTGAAGCTTTCTTT. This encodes CASSQGGVEAFF.

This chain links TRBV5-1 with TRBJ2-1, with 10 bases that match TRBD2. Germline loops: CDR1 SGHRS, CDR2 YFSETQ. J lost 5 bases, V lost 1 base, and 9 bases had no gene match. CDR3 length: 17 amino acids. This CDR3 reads CASSLSITSGVDNEQFF. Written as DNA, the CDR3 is TGCGCCAGCAGCTTGTCTATTACTAGCGGGGTAGACAATGAGCAGTTCTTC.

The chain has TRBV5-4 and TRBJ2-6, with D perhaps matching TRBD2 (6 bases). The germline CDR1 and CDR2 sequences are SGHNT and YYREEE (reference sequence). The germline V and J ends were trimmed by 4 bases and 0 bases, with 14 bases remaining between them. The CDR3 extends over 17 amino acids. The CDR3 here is CASSGRDSNSGANVLTF. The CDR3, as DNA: TGTGCCAGCAGCGGCCGGGACTCAAACTCTGGGGCCAACGTCCTGACTTTC.

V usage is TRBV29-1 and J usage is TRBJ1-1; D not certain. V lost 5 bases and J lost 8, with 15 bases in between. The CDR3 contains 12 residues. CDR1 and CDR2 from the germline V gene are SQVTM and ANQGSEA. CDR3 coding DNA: TGCAGCGTTAGTCCTTTACTTAAGGAAGCTTTCTTT. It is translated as CSVSPLLKEAFF.